Sequencing of this T cell receptor (beta chain) was carried out in a study of blood T cell repertoires in COVID-19. Study background: The cDNA or gDNA used as material had been derived from T cells, B-cell-depleted T cells, or PBMCs.

The CDR3 runs to 18 residues. The germline V and J ends were trimmed by 3 bases and 5 bases, with 22 bases remaining between them. Germline V CDR1 and CDR2: LNHDA, SQIVND (reference sequence). Original processing notes: Amplification from reference gene primers served as the basis for estimated nucleated cell counts. Here immunoSEQ multiplex PCR was the method, and the copy in TCRdb shows in-frame clones only, minus some. V and J calls and clone size are given by that table; D and trimming were obtained from the DNA. The sample lists some 250,000 clones; 88% were seen once. Sequencing used peripheral blood. The rearrangement links TRBV19 to TRBJ2-2, with D possibly being TRBD2 (6 bases). The TCR was taken from a woman aged 35 to 49 who had recovered from COVID-19. DNA of the CDR3: TGTGCCAGTAGTATGTTGGGAGGCTCACGATGGGGGACCGGGGAGCTGTTTTTT. It codes for CASSMLGGSRWGTGELFF.